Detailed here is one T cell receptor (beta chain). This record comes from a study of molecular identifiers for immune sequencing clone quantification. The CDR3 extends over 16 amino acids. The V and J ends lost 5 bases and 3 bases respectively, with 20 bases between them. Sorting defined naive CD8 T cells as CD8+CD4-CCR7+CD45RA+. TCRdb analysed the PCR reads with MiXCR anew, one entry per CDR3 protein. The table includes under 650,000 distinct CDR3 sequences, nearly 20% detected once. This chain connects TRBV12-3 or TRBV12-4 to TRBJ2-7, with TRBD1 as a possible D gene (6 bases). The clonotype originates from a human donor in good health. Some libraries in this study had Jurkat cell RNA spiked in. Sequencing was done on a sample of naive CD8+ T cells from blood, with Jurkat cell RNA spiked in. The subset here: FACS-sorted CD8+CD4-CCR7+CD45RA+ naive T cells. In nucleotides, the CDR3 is TGTGCCAGCAGTGACGCAACAGGGTACGGTATCTACGAGCAGTACTTC. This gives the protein CASSDATGYGIYEQYF.